This TCR beta chain was identified during a study of T cells after yellow fever vaccination. Study background: SMART-Seq v4 Ultra Low Input prepared libraries from low-cell fractions. Study findings and constraints: Post-booster samples contained most primary-vaccination clones (more than 95% CD4, approximately 88% CD8). Any FACS-sorted repertoire could hold abundant clonotypes that contaminate it from the bulk population.

This clonotype was counted only a few times. Its antigen is currently unknown. It was through 5'RACE template switching that TCR cDNA was made, with a universal primer site and UMIs added. Via MiXCR, TCRdb re-called the 5' RACE reads, giving one row per CDR3 protein. Here the sample spans 300,000 to 350,000 distinct CDR3 sequences, approximately 4.5% being singletons. The source material was PBMCs, sampled 15 days after the yellow fever booster vaccination. This receptor was identified in a man between 18 and 35 years old who received the YFV17D yellow fever vaccine.

CDR3 region: CASSAGTKNIQYF. The CDR3 DNA sequence: TGTGCCAGCAGTGCGGGGACCAAAAACATTCAGTACTTC. J is TRBJ2-4 and V is TRBV11-2, with a tentative D call TRBD2 (6 bases). The germline V and J ends were trimmed by 6 bases and 2 bases, with 8 bases remaining between them. The germline gives CDR1 SGHAT, CDR2 FQNNGV. The CDR3 loop spans 13 amino acids. Full variable domain (rest looked up from reference TRBV11-2 and TRBJ2-4): EAGVAQSPRYKIIEKRQSVAFWCNPISGHATLYWYQQILGQGPKLLIQFQNNGVVDDSQLPKDRFSAERLKGVDSTLKIQPAKLEDSAVYLCASSAGTKNIQYFGAGTRLSVL.